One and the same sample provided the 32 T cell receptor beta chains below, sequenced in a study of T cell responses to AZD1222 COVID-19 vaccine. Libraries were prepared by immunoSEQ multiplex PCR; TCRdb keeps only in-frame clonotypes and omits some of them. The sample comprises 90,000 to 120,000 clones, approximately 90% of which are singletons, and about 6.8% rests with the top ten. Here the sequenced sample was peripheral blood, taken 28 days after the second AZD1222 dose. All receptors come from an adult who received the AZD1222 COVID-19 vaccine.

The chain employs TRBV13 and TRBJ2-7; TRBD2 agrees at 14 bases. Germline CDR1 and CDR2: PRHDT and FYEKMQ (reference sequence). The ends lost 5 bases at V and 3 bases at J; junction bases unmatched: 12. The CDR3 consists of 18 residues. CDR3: CASSLGTSGGRGDYEQYF. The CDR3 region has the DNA TGTGCCAGCAGCCTTGGGACTAGCGGGGGTCGGGGTGACTACGAGCAGTACTTC.

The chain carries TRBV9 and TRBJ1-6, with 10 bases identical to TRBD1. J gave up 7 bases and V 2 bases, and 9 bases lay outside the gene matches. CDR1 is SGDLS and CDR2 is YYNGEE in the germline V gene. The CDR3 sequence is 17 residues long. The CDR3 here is CASSVDRRTGGNSPLHF. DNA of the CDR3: TGTGCCAGCAGCGTGGATCGGCGGACAGGGGGAAATTCACCCCTCCACTTT.

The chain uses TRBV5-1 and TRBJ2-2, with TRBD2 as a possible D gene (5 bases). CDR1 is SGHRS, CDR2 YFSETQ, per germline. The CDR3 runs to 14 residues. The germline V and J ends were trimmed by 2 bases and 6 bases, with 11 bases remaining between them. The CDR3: CASSFTSGAGELFF. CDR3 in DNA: TGCGCCAGCAGCTTTACTAGTGGAGCCGGGGAGCTGTTTTTT.

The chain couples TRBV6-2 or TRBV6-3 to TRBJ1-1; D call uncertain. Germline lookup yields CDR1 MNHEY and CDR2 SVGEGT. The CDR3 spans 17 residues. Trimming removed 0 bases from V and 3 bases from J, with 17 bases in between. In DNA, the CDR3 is TGTGCCAGCAGTTACTCCCATCACCATATCGAGGACACTGAAGCTTTCTTT. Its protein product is CASSYSHHHIEDTEAFF.

The CDR3 is CASSLEATGGSGNTIYF. DNA of the CDR3: TGTGCCAGCAGCTTAGAGGCCACAGGGGGAAGTGGAAACACCATATATTTT. The chain combines TRBV7-2 with TRBJ1-3; 8 bases match TRBD1. Per the germline V gene, CDR1 is SGHTA and CDR2 is FQGNSA. The CDR3 is 17 amino acids. V dropped 1 base and J dropped 3; count of bases not matched to a gene: 8.

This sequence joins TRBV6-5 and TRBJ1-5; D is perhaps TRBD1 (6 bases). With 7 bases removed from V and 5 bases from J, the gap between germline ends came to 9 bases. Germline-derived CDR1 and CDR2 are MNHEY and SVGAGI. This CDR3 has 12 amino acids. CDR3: CASIQGDQPQHF. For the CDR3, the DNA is TGTGCCAGCATACAGGGCGATCAGCCCCAGCATTTT.

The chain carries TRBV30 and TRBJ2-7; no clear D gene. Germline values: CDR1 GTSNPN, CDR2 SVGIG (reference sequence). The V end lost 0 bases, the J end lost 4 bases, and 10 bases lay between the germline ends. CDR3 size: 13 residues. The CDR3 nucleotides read TGTGCCTGGAGTGTAGAGTGGATTTACGAGCAGTACTTC. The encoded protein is CAWSVEWIYEQYF.

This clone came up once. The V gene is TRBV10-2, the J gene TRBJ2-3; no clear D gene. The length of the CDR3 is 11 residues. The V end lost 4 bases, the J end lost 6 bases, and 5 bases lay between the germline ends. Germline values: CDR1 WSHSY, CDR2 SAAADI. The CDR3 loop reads CASSGRDTQYF. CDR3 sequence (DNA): TGCGCCAGCAGTGGGCGGGATACGCAGTATTTT.

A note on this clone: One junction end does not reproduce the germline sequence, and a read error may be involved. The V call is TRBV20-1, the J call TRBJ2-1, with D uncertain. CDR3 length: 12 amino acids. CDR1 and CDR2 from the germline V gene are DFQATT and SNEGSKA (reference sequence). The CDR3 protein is CSASRSSNEQFF. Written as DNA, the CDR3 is TGCAGTGCTAGTAGATCCTCCAATGAGCAGTTCTTC.

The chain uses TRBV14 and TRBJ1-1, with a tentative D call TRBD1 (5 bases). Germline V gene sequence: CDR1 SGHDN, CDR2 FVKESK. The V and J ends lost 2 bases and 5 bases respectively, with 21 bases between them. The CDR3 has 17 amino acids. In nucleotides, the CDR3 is TGTGCCAGCAGCCAATGGGGACGATTCCGCGTTGAGACTGAAGCTTTCTTT. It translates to CASSQWGRFRVETEAFF.

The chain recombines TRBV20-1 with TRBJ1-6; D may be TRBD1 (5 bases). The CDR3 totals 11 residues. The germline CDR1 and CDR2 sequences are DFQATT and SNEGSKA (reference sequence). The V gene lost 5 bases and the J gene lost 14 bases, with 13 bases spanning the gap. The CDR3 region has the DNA TGCAGTGCTGTACAGGCTTTGGCCCTCCACTTT. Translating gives CSAVQALALHF.

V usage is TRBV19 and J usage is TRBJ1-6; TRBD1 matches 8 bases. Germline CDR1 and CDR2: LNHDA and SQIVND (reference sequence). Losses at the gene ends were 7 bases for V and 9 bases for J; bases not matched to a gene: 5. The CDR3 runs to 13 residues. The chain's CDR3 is CASTAGGGSPLHF. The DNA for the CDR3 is TGTGCCAGTACTGCAGGGGGCGGTTCACCCCTCCACTTT.

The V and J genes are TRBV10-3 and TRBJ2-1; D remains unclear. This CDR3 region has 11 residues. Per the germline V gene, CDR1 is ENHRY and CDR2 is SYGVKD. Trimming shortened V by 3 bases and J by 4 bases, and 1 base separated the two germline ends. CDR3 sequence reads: CAISEYNEQFF. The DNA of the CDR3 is TGTGCCATCAGTGAATACAATGAGCAGTTCTTC.

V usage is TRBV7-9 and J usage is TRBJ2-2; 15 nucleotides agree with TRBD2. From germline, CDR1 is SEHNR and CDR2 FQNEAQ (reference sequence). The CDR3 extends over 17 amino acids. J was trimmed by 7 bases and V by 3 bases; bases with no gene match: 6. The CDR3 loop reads CASSFGLAGGVFGELFF. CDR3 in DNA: TGTGCCAGCAGCTTCGGACTAGCGGGAGGGGTTTTCGGGGAGCTGTTTTTT.

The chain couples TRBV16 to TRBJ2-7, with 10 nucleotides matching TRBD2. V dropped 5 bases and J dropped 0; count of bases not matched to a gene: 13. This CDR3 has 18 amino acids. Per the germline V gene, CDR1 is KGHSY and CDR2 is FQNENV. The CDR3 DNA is TGTGCCAGCAGCGGGACTAGCGACCGATCCCAGAGCTCCTACGAGCAGTACTTC. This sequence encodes CASSGTSDRSQSSYEQYF.

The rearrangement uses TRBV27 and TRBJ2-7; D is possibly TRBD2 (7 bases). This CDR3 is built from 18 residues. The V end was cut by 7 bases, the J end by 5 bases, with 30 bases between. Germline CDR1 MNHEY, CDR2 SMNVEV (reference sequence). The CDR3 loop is CASTPWGASGPLWHEQYF. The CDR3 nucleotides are TGTGCCAGCACTCCTTGGGGGGCTAGCGGACCTTTGTGGCACGAGCAGTACTTC.

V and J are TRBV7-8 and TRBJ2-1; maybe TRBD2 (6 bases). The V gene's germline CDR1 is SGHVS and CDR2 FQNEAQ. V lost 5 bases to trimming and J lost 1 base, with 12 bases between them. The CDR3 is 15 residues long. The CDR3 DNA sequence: TGTGCCAGCAGCCGGTCGGGGGTATCCTACAATGAGCAGTTCTTC. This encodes CASSRSGVSYNEQFF.

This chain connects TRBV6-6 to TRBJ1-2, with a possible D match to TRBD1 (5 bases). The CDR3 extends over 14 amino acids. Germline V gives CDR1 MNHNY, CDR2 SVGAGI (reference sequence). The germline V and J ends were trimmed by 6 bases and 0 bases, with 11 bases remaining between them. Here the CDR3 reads CASRPGSSNYGYTF. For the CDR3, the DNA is TGTGCCAGCAGGCCAGGGTCCTCTAACTATGGCTACACCTTC.

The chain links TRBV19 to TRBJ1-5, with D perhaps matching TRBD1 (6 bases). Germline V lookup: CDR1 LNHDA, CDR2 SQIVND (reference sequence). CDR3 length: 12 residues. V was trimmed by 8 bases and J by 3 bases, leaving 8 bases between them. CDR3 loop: CASGQINQPQHF. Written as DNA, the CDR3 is TGTGCCAGTGGACAGATCAATCAGCCCCAGCATTTT.

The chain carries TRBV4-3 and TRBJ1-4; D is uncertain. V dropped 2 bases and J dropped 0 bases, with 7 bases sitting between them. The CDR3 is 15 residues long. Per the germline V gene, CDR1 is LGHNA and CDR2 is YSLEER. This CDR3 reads CASSQSQATNEKLFF. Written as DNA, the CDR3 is TGCGCCAGCAGCCAAAGCCAGGCAACTAATGAAAAACTGTTTTTT.

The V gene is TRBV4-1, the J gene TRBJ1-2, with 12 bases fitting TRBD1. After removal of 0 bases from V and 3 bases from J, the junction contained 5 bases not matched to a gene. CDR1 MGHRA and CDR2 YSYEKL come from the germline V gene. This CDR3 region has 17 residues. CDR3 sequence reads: CASSQDRGTGGHYGYTF. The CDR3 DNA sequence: TGCGCCAGCAGCCAAGATCGTGGGACAGGGGGCCACTATGGCTACACCTTC.

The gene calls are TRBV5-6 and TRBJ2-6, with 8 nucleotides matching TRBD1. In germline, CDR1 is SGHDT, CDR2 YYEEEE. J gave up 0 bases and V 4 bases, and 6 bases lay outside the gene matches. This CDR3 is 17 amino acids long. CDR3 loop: CASSGGQESSGANVLTF. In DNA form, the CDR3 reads TGTGCCAGCAGCGGGGGACAGGAGAGCTCTGGGGCCAACGTCCTGACTTTC.

The CDR3 nucleotides are TGTGCCAGCAGCTGGGCGGGGTCCTCCTACGAGCAGTACTTC. Amino acid sequence: CASSWAGSSYEQYF. The chain is built from TRBV5-4 and TRBJ2-7; maybe TRBD2 (6 bases). CDR1 is SGHNT, CDR2 YYREEE, per germline (reference sequence). CDR3 length: 14 residues. The V end was cut by 3 bases, the J end by 0 bases, with 10 bases between.

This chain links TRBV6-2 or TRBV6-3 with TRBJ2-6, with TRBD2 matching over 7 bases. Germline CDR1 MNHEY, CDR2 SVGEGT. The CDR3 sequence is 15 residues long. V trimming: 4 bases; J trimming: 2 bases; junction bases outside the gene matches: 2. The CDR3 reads CASSWGGAGANVLTF. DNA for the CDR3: TGTGCCAGCAGTTGGGGGGGAGCTGGGGCCAACGTCCTGACTTTC.

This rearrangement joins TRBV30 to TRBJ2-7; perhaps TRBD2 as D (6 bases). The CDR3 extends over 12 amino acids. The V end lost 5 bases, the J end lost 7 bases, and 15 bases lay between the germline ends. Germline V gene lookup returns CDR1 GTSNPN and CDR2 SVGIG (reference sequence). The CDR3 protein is CAWALGGREQYF. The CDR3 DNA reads TGTGCCTGGGCCCTCGGTGGGAGGGAGCAGTACTTC.

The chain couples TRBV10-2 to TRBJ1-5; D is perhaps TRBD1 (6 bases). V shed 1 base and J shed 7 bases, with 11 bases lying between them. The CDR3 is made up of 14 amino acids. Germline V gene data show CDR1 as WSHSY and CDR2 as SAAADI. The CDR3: CASSEWTVRQPQHF. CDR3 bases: TGCGCCAGCAGTGAGTGGACAGTACGGCAGCCCCAGCATTTT.

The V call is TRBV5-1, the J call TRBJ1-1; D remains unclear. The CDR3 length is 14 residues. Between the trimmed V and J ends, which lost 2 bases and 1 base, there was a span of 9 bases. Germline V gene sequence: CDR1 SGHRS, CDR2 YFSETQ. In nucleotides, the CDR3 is TGCGCCAGCAGCTTAGCCCAATCGAACACTGAAGCTTTCTTT. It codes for CASSLAQSNTEAFF.

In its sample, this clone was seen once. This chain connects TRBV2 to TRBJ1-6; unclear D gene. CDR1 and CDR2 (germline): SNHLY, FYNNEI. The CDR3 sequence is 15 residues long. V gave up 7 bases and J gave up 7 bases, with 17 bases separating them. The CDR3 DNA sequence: TGTGCCAGCAAGGGAGAGCAAACGGGAAATTCACCCCTCCACTTT. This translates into CASKGEQTGNSPLHF.

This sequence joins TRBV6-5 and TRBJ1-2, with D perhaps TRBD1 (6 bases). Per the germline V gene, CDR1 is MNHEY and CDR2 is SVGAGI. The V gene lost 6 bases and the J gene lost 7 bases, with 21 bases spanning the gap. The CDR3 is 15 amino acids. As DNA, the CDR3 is TGTGCCAGCAGCCTGGACAGTCGGAACTTGGGTGGCTACACCTTC. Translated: CASSLDSRNLGGYTF.

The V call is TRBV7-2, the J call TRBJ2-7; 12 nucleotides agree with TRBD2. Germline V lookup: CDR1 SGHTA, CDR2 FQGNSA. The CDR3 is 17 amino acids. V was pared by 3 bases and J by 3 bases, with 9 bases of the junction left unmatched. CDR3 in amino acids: CASSFLAGGLSGYEQYF. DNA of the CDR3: TGTGCCAGCAGCTTCCTAGCGGGAGGGCTTTCGGGCTACGAGCAGTACTTC.

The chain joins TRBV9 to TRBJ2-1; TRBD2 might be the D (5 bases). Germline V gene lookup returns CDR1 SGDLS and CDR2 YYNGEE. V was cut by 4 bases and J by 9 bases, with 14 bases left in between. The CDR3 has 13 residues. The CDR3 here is CASSPTTRGEQFF. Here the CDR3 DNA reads TGTGCCAGCAGCCCGACAACACGGGGTGAGCAGTTCTTC.

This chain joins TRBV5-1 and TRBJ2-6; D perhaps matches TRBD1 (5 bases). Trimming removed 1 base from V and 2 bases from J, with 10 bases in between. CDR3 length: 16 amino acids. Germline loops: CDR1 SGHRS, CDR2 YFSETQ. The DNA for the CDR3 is TGCGCCAGCAGCTTGACGACAGTTGCTGGGGCCAACGTCCTGACTTTC. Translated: CASSLTTVAGANVLTF.